This TCR beta chain comes out of a study of cytotoxic CD8 clonotypes in ibrutinib-treated CLL. Study-level findings and limits: Clonality was higher at ibrutinib response and returned toward baseline at progression.

Cryopreserved PBMCs provided around 2 micrograms of genomic DNA for the TCR beta libraries. V was clipped by 5 bases and J by 10 bases; unmatched bases: 12. CDR1 SGHVS and CDR2 FQNEAQ come from the germline V gene. CDR3 size: 16 residues. To note about this clone: Its antigen is unidentified.

T cells were sequenced at a targeted depth of 1 in 200,000 to 1 in 1 million. Some clones are missing from TCRdb's copy, which holds only in-frame ones; the method was immunoSEQ multiplex PCR. In the table there are approximately 30,000 clones, 69% of which are singletons. Source: PBMCs, taken after 24 months of ibrutinib treatment. The clonotype was recovered from a human donor with chronic lymphocytic leukemia. The chain uses TRBV7-8 and TRBJ1-6, with TRBD1 matching over 9 bases. DNA of the CDR3: TGTGCCAGCAGCCCGCCGGGACAGGGTTCCACGTCACCCCTCCACTTT. As protein: CASSPPGQGSTSPLHF.